This is a list of T cell receptor beta chains from one sample in a study of blood T cell repertoires in COVID-19. Here immunoSEQ multiplex PCR was the method, and the copy in TCRdb shows in-frame clones only, minus some. The sample contains 200,000 to 300,000 clones, 83% of which appear only once. The specimen was peripheral blood. Receptor source: a human donor in a cohort sampled during active COVID-19. The CDR3 runs from the conserved cysteine through the conserved F or W. A D gene is named only where the DNA matches it firmly. Not all rows give a size; the values are once, few, many and, for expanded clones, a class.

TRBJ2-7	NA	NA	TRBV7-2	TGTGCCAGCAGCTTCGGCGGGGACTGGGAGCAGTACTTC	CASSFGGDWEQYF
TRBJ2-2	many	TRBD1	TRBV9	TGTGCCAGCAGCACTCGGACAGGGTTGACCGGGGAGCTGTTTTTT	CASSTRTGLTGELFF
TRBJ1-1	NA	NA	TRBV3-1/TRBV3-2	TGTGCCAGCAGCGGCGGGAGGGACACTGAAGCTTTCTTT	CASSGGRDTEAFF
TRBJ2-7	once	NA	TRBV6-5	TGTGCCAGCAGTTACTCGCGCGGGGGCTGGTCCTACGAGCAGTACTTC	CASSYSRGGWSYEQYF
TRBJ1-4	NA	TRBD1	TRBV6-2/TRBV6-3	TGTGCCAGCAGCCCTGGGACAGGGGGCCCGGCTAATGAAAAACTGTTTTTT	CASSPGTGGPANEKLFF
TRBJ1-1	many	TRBD1	TRBV19	TGTGCCAGTAGTATTCAGGGGGTCATGAACACTGAAGCTTTCTTT	CASSIQGVMNTEAFF
TRBJ2-7	NA	NA	TRBV10-1	TGCACGCGACCCCCCAGGCGAAACGAGCAGTACTTC	CTRPPRRNEQYF
TRBJ2-3	NA	TRBD1	TRBV5-1	TGCGCCAGCAGCTCTGGGACAGGGATAACAGATACGCAGTATTTT	CASSSGTGITDTQYF
TRBJ2-5	NA	NA	TRBV7-6	TGTGCCAGCAGCCCGACAGTTCAAGAGACCCAGTACTTC	CASSPTVQETQYF
TRBJ1-1	NA	TRBD1	TRBV27	TGTGCCAGCAGTTTAGAGAAGGGGGCGGGAACTGAAGCTTTCTTT	CASSLEKGAGTEAFF
TRBJ2-1	NA	NA	TRBV10-1	TGCGCCAGCAGCTCGCGGGCCTCCAGCAATGAGCAGTTCTTC	CASSSRASSNEQFF
TRBJ2-3	NA	NA	TRBV3-1/TRBV3-2	TGTGCCAGCAGCCAAGGGCCGACAGGGAGGTTCGGAGATACGCAGTATTTT	CASSQGPTGRFGDTQYF
TRBJ2-5	NA	TRBD1	TRBV10-1	TGCGCCAGCAGTGAAGGGGGACAGGCGAGTTCAGGGACCCAGTACTTC	CASSEGGQASSGTQYF
TRBJ2-3	NA	NA	TRBV9	TGTGCCAGCAGCTTACGACAGGCCGCTAGCACAGATACGCAGTATTTT	CASSLRQAASTDTQYF
TRBJ2-7	few	NA	TRBV27	TGTGCCAGCAGACTTACAGGTGCTTACGAGCAGTACTTC	CASRLTGAYEQYF
TRBJ2-7	NA	TRBD2	TRBV7-8	TGTGCCAGCAGTCCTGGACTAGCGGGTAACGAGCAGTACTTC	CASSPGLAGNEQYF
TRBJ2-7	few	TRBD2	TRBV30	TGTGCCTGGAAACGGGGAGGGACTAGCGGGTCCTACGAGCAGTACTTC	CAWKRGGTSGSYEQYF
TRBJ1-1	NA	NA	TRBV9	TGTGCCAGCAGCGTCGCGGGGATGAACACTGAAGCTTTCTTT	CASSVAGMNTEAFF
TRBJ1-1	NA	TRBD1	TRBV6-5	TGTGCCAGCATTGCCCCAGGGGGCAACACTGAAGCTTTCTTT	CASIAPGGNTEAFF
TRBJ1-1	once	NA	TRBV7-8	TGTGCCAGCAGCTTAGCGGGGGGGAATGCCGCTTTCTTT	CASSLAGGNAAFF
TRBJ1-3	few	NA	TRBV3-1/TRBV3-2	TGTGCCAGCAGCCGCGGGGGTTACAGGGAGCCGGGAAACACCATATATTTT	CASSRGGYREPGNTIYF
TRBJ2-7	few	TRBD1	TRBV5-4	TGTGCCAGCAGACGAGTTTCAGGGGGAGTCGGCCACGAGCAGTACTTC	CASRRVSGGVGHEQYF
TRBJ2-6	NA	TRBD2	TRBV24-1	TGTGCCACCAGTGATCCGGGACTAGCGGGAGTTGGGGCCAACGTCCTGACTTTC	CATSDPGLAGVGANVLTF
TRBJ2-3	NA	NA	TRBV12-3/TRBV12-4	TGTGCCAGCAGTCTACTAGTAGATACGCAGTATTTT	CASSLLVDTQYF
TRBJ1-2	NA	TRBD1	TRBV7-9	TGTGCCAGCAGTTTAGGGACAGAAGGGAGGGATGGCTACACCTTC	CASSLGTEGRDGYTF
TRBJ2-3	NA	TRBD2	TRBV10-3	TGTGCCATCAGTGACCAGCGGGGGGACACAGATACGCAGTATTTT	CAISDQRGDTDTQYF
TRBJ1-3	NA	TRBD1	TRBV6-6	TGTGCCAGCAGTCGATCTAACAGGGGTGGCGGAAACACCATATATTTT	CASSRSNRGGGNTIYF
TRBJ2-1	NA	TRBD2	TRBV7-3	TGTGCCAGCACCGTTTTACTAGCGGGGGGGCATGAGCAGTTCTTC	CASTVLLAGGHEQFF
TRBJ1-1	NA	NA	TRBV15	TGTGCCACCAACCATTTCCGGGACGGACTAACTGAAGCTTTCTTT	CATNHFRDGLTEAFF
TRBJ2-7	few	NA	TRBV12-3/TRBV12-4	TGTGCCAGCAGTTTATCCCATTCCTACGAGCAGTACTTC	CASSLSHSYEQYF
TRBJ1-2	NA	TRBD1	TRBV27	TGTGCCAGCAGAGGACAGGGGGCGGGCTACACCTTC	CASRGQGAGYTF
TRBJ1-2	NA	TRBD1	TRBV19	TGTGCCAGTAGCCCTCAGGGGGGCTACTATGGCTACACCTTC	CASSPQGGYYGYTF
TRBJ1-4	NA	NA	TRBV27	TGTGCCAGCAGCCCAGGTACTCAAAAACTGTTTTTT	CASSPGTQKLFF
TRBJ2-2	NA	NA	TRBV5-6	TGTGCCAGCAGCTTGGTCCCCACCGGGGACGGGGAGCTGTTTTTT	CASSLVPTGDGELFF
TRBJ2-6	NA	TRBD1	TRBV10-3	TGTGCCACGGCGACAGGGAGTGGGGCCAACGTCCTGACTTTC	CATATGSGANVLTF
TRBJ1-4	few	NA	TRBV5-1	TGCGCCAGCAGCTTCGCTAATGAAAAACTGTTTTTT	CASSFANEKLFF
TRBJ2-5	NA	NA	TRBV9	TGTGCCAGCAGCCCTAGTGGGCTAGCGAGGTACCAAGAGACCCAGTACTTC	CASSPSGLARYQETQYF
TRBJ2-2	NA	NA	TRBV6-2/TRBV6-3	TGTGCCAGCAGTTACTCTGGGGGCTACACCGGGGAGCTGTTTTTT	CASSYSGGYTGELFF
TRBJ2-3	NA	NA	TRBV4-1	TGCGCCAGCAGCCAAGAGGCAAGATACACAGATACGCAGTATTTT	CASSQEARYTDTQYF
TRBJ2-5	NA	TRBD2	TRBV28	TGTGCCAGCAGCCACCGACTAGCGGGAGTGCAAGAGACCCAGTACTTC	CASSHRLAGVQETQYF
TRBJ1-1	NA	NA	TRBV10-3	TGTGCCATCTCACCGAAGGCCCATCCAGGGAACACTGAAGCTTTCTTT	CAISPKAHPGNTEAFF
TRBJ2-3	NA	NA	TRBV5-1	TGCGCCAGCAGCATCTTAGATACGCAGTATTTT	CASSILDTQYF
TRBJ2-4	once	NA	TRBV28	TGTGCCAGCAGTTTAGTACAGCCAGCCAAAAACATTCAGTACTTC	CASSLVQPAKNIQYF
TRBJ2-7	NA	NA	TRBV11-2	TGTGCCAGCAGCTTAGATTTGGCAGGTTACTACGAGCAGTACTTC	CASSLDLAGYYEQYF
TRBJ2-7	NA	NA	TRBV2	TGTGCCAGCAGTCTTTACACAGCTACCCTTTTC	CASSLYTATLF
TRBJ1-1	NA	TRBD1	TRBV19	TGTGCCAGTAGTTCTGGACAGGGTGTGATCCCTGAAGCTTTCTTT	CASSSGQGVIPEAFF
TRBJ2-7	once	TRBD1	TRBV5-4	TGTGCCAGCAGCATCGGGACAGGGGGGTTTTCGAACGAGCAGTACTTC	CASSIGTGGFSNEQYF
TRBJ2-4	NA	NA	TRBV28	TGTGCCAGCAGTTTTAAAGGATACTTAGCGTCCAAAAACATTCAGTACTTC	CASSFKGYLASKNIQYF
TRBJ2-5	NA	NA	TRBV12-3/TRBV12-4	TGTGCCAGCAGAACAGGGCCGAGGGAGACCCAGTACTTC	CASRTGPRETQYF
TRBJ2-5	NA	TRBD2	TRBV18	TGTGCCAGCTCACCAGGGACTAGCGGGGGGTCACAAGAGACCCAGTACTTC	CASSPGTSGGSQETQYF
TRBJ2-1	NA	NA	TRBV5-1	TGCGCCAGCAGCTTGGGGAGCTACAATGAGCAGTTCTTC	CASSLGSYNEQFF
TRBJ2-7	NA	NA	TRBV7-9	TGTGCCAGCAGCTCTACAGCCTTGTACGAGCAGTACTTC	CASSSTALYEQYF